This passage covers 23 T cell receptor beta chains from one sample sequenced in a study of T cell repertoires in cytomegalovirus infection. TCRdb processed the reads anew with MiXCR; each CDR3 protein has one entry. The data show about 60,000 distinct CDR3 sequences, with 20% to 25% seen just once and 73% held by the top ten. Antigens for these TCRs are unknown. This specimen consisted of CD8+ T cells from cultured PBMCs, obtained from culture after CMV antigen stimulation. Receptors were obtained from a human donor in good health (CMV status not recorded). Some clones in this sample may be carry-over from other donors' samples.

CDR3 DNA: TGTGCCAGCAGCTTCTCGAGCACAGATACGCAGTATTTT. Residues: CASSFSSTDTQYF. The J gene is TRBJ2-3, the V gene TRBV7-2; D unresolved. The CDR3 is made up of 13 amino acids. V gave up 3 bases and J gave up 0 bases, with 4 bases separating them. Germline CDR1 reads SGHTA; CDR2 reads FQGNSA.

This clonotype was recorded a few times. CDR3 protein: CASSRGTGARETQYF. DNA for the CDR3: TGTGCCAGCAGCCGAGGGACAGGGGCGCGAGAGACCCAGTACTTC. The gene calls are TRBV7-9 and TRBJ2-5, with TRBD1 matching over 10 bases. The length of the CDR3 is 15 residues. Germline V gene lookup returns CDR1 SEHNR and CDR2 FQNEAQ (reference sequence). J lost 4 bases, V lost 5 bases, and 7 bases had no gene match.

The chain carries TRBV7-9 and TRBJ2-3; perhaps TRBD2 as D (6 bases). Trimming left V 8 bases short and J 4 bases short, with 22 bases between. The CDR3 loop spans 16 amino acids. CDR1 SEHNR and CDR2 FQNEAQ come from the germline V gene (reference sequence). CDR3 sequence: CASARRDPRVADTQYF. DNA of the CDR3: TGTGCCAGCGCAAGGAGGGACCCCAGAGTTGCAGATACGCAGTATTTT.

This clonotype was counted a few times. This chain connects TRBV7-8 to TRBJ1-5; possibly TRBD1 for D (5 bases). V lost 1 base and J lost 0, with 16 bases in between. Germline assignment: CDR1 SGHVS and CDR2 FQNEAQ. The CDR3 has 18 residues. The CDR3 region is CASSLEGLTGDSNQPQHF. In DNA form, the CDR3 reads TGTGCCAGCAGCTTAGAGGGACTGACTGGGGATAGCAATCAGCCCCAGCATTTT.

The chain employs TRBV6-2 or TRBV6-3 and TRBJ2-5; D not resolved. Trimming shortened V by 2 bases and J by 2 bases, and 9 bases separated the two germline ends. From germline, CDR1 is MNHEY and CDR2 SVGEGT. This CDR3 has 14 amino acids. CDR3 protein: CASSYRSKQETQYF. DNA of the CDR3: TGTGCCAGCAGTTACAGGAGTAAGCAAGAGACCCAGTACTTC.

The chain couples TRBV7-8 to TRBJ2-2; 13 bases line up with TRBD2. Trimming took 7 bases from V and 4 from J; bases not matched to a gene: 18. Germline V gives CDR1 SGHVS, CDR2 FQNEAQ. The CDR3 loop spans 20 amino acids. Here the CDR3 reads CASIPPWTSGGQPSTGELFF. The CDR3 region has the DNA TGTGCCAGCATTCCACCCTGGACTAGCGGGGGCCAACCGAGCACCGGGGAGCTGTTTTTT.

This clonotype has just a few counts. The chain uses TRBV29-1 and TRBJ1-1; no reliable D call. V lost 1 base to trimming and J lost 2 bases, with 8 bases between them. Germline V lookup: CDR1 SQVTM, CDR2 ANQGSEA. The CDR3 spans 13 residues. The CDR3 DNA sequence: TGCAGCGTTGAAGGAGGCAAAAACACTGAAGCTTTCTTT. It specifies CSVEGGKNTEAFF. The full variable domain, in which reference TRBV29-1 and TRBJ1-1 provide the parts outside the CDR3, is SAVISQKPSRDICQRGTSLTIQCQVDSQVTMMFWYRQQPGQSLTLIATANQGSEATYESGFVIDKFPISRPNLTFSTLTVSNMSPEDSSIYLCSVEGGKNTEAFFGQGTRLTVV.

This clonotype was recorded a few times. V gene TRBV12-3 or TRBV12-4 combines with J gene TRBJ1-2, with 7 bases lining up with TRBD1. Losses at the gene ends were 5 bases for V and 2 bases for J; bases not matched to a gene: 11. CDR3 size: 16 residues. CDR3 coding DNA: TGTGCCAGCAGTCCCCTGGGACAGACCATCAACTATGGCTACACCTTC. Translating gives CASSPLGQTINYGYTF.

The chain is built from TRBV12-5 and TRBJ1-5; 7 positions agree with TRBD1. Losses at the gene ends were 7 bases for V and 2 bases for J; bases not matched to a gene: 14. Germline assignment: CDR1 LGHNT and CDR2 FRNRAP. The CDR3 covers 17 residues. The CDR3 DNA follows: TGTGCTAGTGCTACCTCGGACAGGACGGGGGGCAATCAGCCCCAGCATTTT. Protein: CASATSDRTGGNQPQHF.

V usage is TRBV7-6 and J usage is TRBJ1-1; D not resolved. The V and J ends lost 0 bases and 1 base respectively, with 9 bases between them. Germline-derived CDR1 and CDR2 are SGHVS and FNYEAQ. CDR3 length: 15 amino acids. CDR3 coding DNA: TGTGCCAGCAGCTTAGCTGACTCCTCGAACACTGAAGCTTTCTTT. Its protein product is CASSLADSSNTEAFF.

This clonotype was seen a few times. The chain employs TRBV7-2 and TRBJ1-5; 7 bases agree with TRBD1. V shed 3 bases, J shed 4 bases, and the junction held 6 bases outside the gene matches. From germline, CDR1 is SGHTA and CDR2 FQGNSA. This CDR3 is 15 amino acids long. The CDR3 here is CASSFRPTGNQPQHF. For the CDR3, the DNA is TGTGCCAGCAGCTTTAGGCCGACAGGGAATCAGCCCCAGCATTTT.

Details on this clonotype: The junction shows a germline mismatch at one end, possibly a read error. J is TRBJ1-6 and V is TRBV7-6; D gene uncertain. This CDR3 is 16 amino acids long. The V gene's germline CDR1 is SGHVS and CDR2 FNYEAQ. The CDR3 DNA sequence: TGTGCCAGCAGTTTAGACGCGAGCTCCTATAATTCACCCCTCCACTTT. It codes for CASSLDASSYNSPLHF.

The sample holds many counts of this clonotype. The DNA for the CDR3 is TGTGCCAGCAGCTTTACAGATACGCAGTATTTT. This codes for CASSFTDTQYF. The chain employs TRBV7-9 and TRBJ2-3; D call uncertain. The length of the CDR3 is 11 residues. The germline V and J ends were trimmed by 3 bases and 3 bases, with 1 base remaining between them. CDR1 SEHNR and CDR2 FQNEAQ come from the germline V gene (reference sequence).

This clonotype was found many times. The gene calls are TRBV15 and TRBJ1-2, with TRBD1 as a possible D gene (5 bases). CDR1 is LNHNV and CDR2 is YYDKDF in the germline V gene (reference sequence). Trimming left V 0 bases short and J 6 bases short, with 20 bases between. The CDR3 extends over 17 amino acids. The CDR3 reads CATSRDRQGTARHGYTF. In DNA form, the CDR3 reads TGTGCCACCAGCAGAGATCGGCAGGGAACTGCCCGGCATGGCTACACCTTC.

The table lists this clonotype with a few counts. V is TRBV5-8 and J is TRBJ2-7; D is unresolved. Deletions cut 2 bases from V and 7 bases from J, with 10 bases between. The germline gives CDR1 SGHTS, CDR2 YDEGEE. This CDR3 has 12 residues. The chain's CDR3 is CASSFGVREQYF. The CDR3 nucleotides read TGTGCCAGCAGCTTCGGTGTACGGGAGCAGTACTTC.

In nucleotides, the CDR3 is TGTGCCAACTTTCAAATTCCCCGGGACGGCTCAAGGGGTACCTACGAGCAGTACTTC. It yields the protein CANFQIPRDGSRGTYEQYF. V usage is TRBV7-9 and J usage is TRBJ2-7; TRBD1 or TRBD2 may be the D gene (5 bases each). This CDR3 is built from 19 residues. CDR1 and CDR2 from the germline V gene are SEHNR and FQNEAQ (reference sequence). Trimming removed 10 bases from V and 2 bases from J, with 33 bases in between.

The J gene is TRBJ2-3, the V gene TRBV4-1; D is unresolved. Looked up from germline, CDR1 is MGHRA and CDR2 is YSYEKL. V was clipped by 1 base and J by 6 bases, with 11 bases between them. The CDR3 has 14 residues. The CDR3: CASSQAALRDTQYF. For the CDR3, the DNA is TGCGCCAGCAGCCAAGCCGCTTTACGGGATACGCAGTATTTT.

This rearrangement joins TRBV7-2 to TRBJ2-5, with a tentative D call TRBD1 (5 bases). The CDR3 loop spans 19 amino acids. The germline gives CDR1 SGHTA, CDR2 FQGNSA. V dropped 1 base and J dropped 5 bases, with 26 bases sitting between them. CDR3 DNA sequence: TGTGCCAGCAGCTTAGATCGGCAGGGAAGGGTTGGGCTCGACGAGACCCAGTACTTC. Translation: CASSLDRQGRVGLDETQYF.

The chain carries TRBV20-1 and TRBJ2-1; D unclear. CDR3 length: 13 residues. V lost 0 bases and J 3 bases, leaving 6 bases between the germline ends. The germline gives CDR1 DFQATT, CDR2 SNEGSKA (reference sequence). The CDR3 DNA is TGCAGTGCTAGAGATGGCGACTACAATGAGCAGTTCTTC. This translates into CSARDGDYNEQFF.

The chain combines TRBV7-2 with TRBJ2-7; 11 bases match TRBD2. J gave up 5 bases and V 5 bases, and 5 bases lay outside the gene matches. Per the germline V gene, CDR1 is SGHTA and CDR2 is FQGNSA. The CDR3 is made up of 14 amino acids. This chain's CDR3 is CASSPTSGSDEQYF. In nucleotides, the CDR3 is TGTGCCAGCAGCCCTACTAGCGGGAGTGACGAGCAGTACTTC.

The chain combines TRBV27 with TRBJ1-5, with D possibly TRBD1 on 6 matching bases. The CDR3 length is 13 residues. Trimming took 5 bases from V and 7 from J, leaving 12 bases between them. CDR1 MNHEY and CDR2 SMNVEV come from the germline V gene (reference sequence). The CDR3 region is CASSHTGRQPQHF. The CDR3 DNA reads TGTGCCAGCAGTCATACAGGGAGACAGCCCCAGCATTTT.

This clonotype was observed a handful of times. This CDR3 is CSARRGMEYNEQFF. The CDR3 bases are TGCAGTGCTAGACGGGGGATGGAATACAATGAGCAGTTCTTC. This sequence joins TRBV20-1 and TRBJ2-1; a weak D match, TRBD2 (6 bases). CDR3 length: 14 residues. CDR1 DFQATT and CDR2 SNEGSKA come from the germline V gene (reference sequence). V lost 2 bases and J 4 bases, leaving 12 bases between the germline ends.

This clonotype was counted a few times. The J gene is TRBJ1-2, the V gene TRBV7-9; 9 bases align to TRBD1. After removal of 0 bases from V and 6 bases from J, the junction contained 8 bases not matched to a gene. CDR3 size: 16 residues. Germline values: CDR1 SEHNR, CDR2 FQNEAQ (reference sequence). The CDR3 DNA is TGTGCCAGCAGCTTAGCGTACCGGGACAGGGAGAATGGCTACACCTTC. Its translation is CASSLAYRDRENGYTF.